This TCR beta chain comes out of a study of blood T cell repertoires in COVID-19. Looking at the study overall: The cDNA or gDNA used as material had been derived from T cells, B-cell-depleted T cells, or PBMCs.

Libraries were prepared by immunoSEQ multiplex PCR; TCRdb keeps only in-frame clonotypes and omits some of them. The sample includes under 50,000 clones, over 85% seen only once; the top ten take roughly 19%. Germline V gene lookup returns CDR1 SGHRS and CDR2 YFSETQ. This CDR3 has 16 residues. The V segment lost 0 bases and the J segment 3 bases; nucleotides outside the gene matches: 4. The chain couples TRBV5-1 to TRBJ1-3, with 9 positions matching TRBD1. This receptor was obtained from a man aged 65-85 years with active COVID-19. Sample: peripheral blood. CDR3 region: CASSLAGTGNGNTIYF. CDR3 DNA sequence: TGCGCCAGCAGCTTGGCAGGGACAGGGAATGGAAACACCATATATTTT.